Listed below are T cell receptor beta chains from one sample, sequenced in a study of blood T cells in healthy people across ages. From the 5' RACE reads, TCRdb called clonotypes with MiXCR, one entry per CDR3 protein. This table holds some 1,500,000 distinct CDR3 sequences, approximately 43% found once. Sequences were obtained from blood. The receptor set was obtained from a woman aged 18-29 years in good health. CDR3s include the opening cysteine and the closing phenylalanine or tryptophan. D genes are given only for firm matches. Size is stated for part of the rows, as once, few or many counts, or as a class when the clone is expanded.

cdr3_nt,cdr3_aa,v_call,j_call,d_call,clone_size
TGTGCCAGCAGTTACTCGAGGCTCTACGAGCAGTACTTC,CASSYSRLYEQYF,TRBV6-5,TRBJ2-7,.,many
TGTGCCAGCAGTTACGAAGAACTCCGGGGGGACACAGATACGCAGTATTTT,CASSYEELRGDTDTQYF,TRBV6-2/TRBV6-3,TRBJ2-3,TRBD2,once
TGTGCCAGCAGCTTAGTATCTTACACAGATACGCAGTATTTT,CASSLVSYTDTQYF,TRBV7-6,TRBJ2-3,.,few
TGTGCCAGTAATCCCAGAAGTGAAGCTTTCTTT,CASNPRSEAFF,TRBV7-2,TRBJ1-1,.,.
TGTGCCAGCAGCTTGATCGAGCGGGGGGGAGGTGAGCAGTTCTTC,CASSLIERGGGEQFF,TRBV7-2,TRBJ2-1,TRBD2,few
TGTGCCAGCAGTCCCCATAGGGTTGTGACCGGGGAGCTGTTTTTT,CASSPHRVVTGELFF,TRBV12-3/TRBV12-4,TRBJ2-2,.,once
TGTGCCACCAGTGACCGCCTAGACAGAGGGCAGTTCTTC,CATSDRLDRGQFF,TRBV24-1,TRBJ2-1,.,few
TGTGCCAGCAGTCCGAAACAGGTCTACACCTTC,CASSPKQVYTF,TRBV28,TRBJ1-2,.,.
TGTGCCAGCAGTGATCCCGGACAGGGGGCGGGAGGCTACACCTTC,CASSDPGQGAGGYTF,TRBV25-1,TRBJ1-2,TRBD1,few
TGCAGTGCTCCACTGACCTTGGGTCAGCCCCAGCATTTT,CSAPLTLGQPQHF,TRBV20-1,TRBJ1-5,.,.
TGTGCCAACGGAACAGGGGGCTTCACTGAAGCTTTCTTT,CANGTGGFTEAFF,TRBV12-3/TRBV12-4,TRBJ1-1,TRBD1,.
TGTGCCAGCCTCGCGGGAGGAACAAAAATACACAATGAGCAGTTCTTC,CASLAGGTKIHNEQFF,TRBV28,TRBJ2-1,TRBD2,.
TGTGCCAGCAACGCCAAATCAGGGAGCTCCTACAATGAGCAGTTCTTC,CASNAKSGSSYNEQFF,TRBV25-1,TRBJ2-1,.,few
TGTGCCAGCAGTCCATTCATCGGGGCCAGCAAGCAGCCCCAGCATTTT,CASSPFIGASKQPQHF,TRBV28,TRBJ1-5,.,.
TGCGCCAGCAGCCAAGAAAGGCTAGCGGGACACAATGAGCAGTTCTTC,CASSQERLAGHNEQFF,TRBV4-3,TRBJ2-1,TRBD2,few
TGTGCCAGCAGCCAAGATGACTCCTCCTACGAGCAGTACTTC,CASSQDDSSYEQYF,TRBV3-1,TRBJ2-7,.,few
TGTGCCAGCAGCGAGACAGGGGGATTGAACACTGAAGCTTTCTTT,CASSETGGLNTEAFF,TRBV3-1,TRBJ1-1,TRBD1,.
TGCAGTGCTAGAGATCATATAGACTTCTACGAGCAGTACTTC,CSARDHIDFYEQYF,TRBV20-1,TRBJ2-7,.,.
TGTGCCAGCAGCACCTGGACTAGCGGGAGATCAGATACGCAGTATTTT,CASSTWTSGRSDTQYF,TRBV3-1,TRBJ2-3,TRBD2,.
TGTGCCAGCACCTTTGGACGGGACTGTGGCTACACCTTC,CASTFGRDCGYTF,TRBV7-9,TRBJ1-2,.,.
TGCAGCGCCTTGGGACTAGCGTCCAGCTCCTACAATGAGCAGTTCTTC,CSALGLASSSYNEQFF,TRBV29-1,TRBJ2-1,TRBD2,many
TGTGCCGCTAGCAGGGGAGACTTGACCAAAAACATTCAGTACTTC,CAASRGDLTKNIQYF,TRBV10-3,TRBJ2-4,.,.
TGTGCCAGCAGTTACTCGATGGAGGACAGGGGTGGCCAAGAGACCCAGTACTTC,CASSYSMEDRGGQETQYF,TRBV6-2/TRBV6-3,TRBJ2-5,TRBD1,.
TGCGCCAGCAGCTTGCACCAGGGGGTAACTAGCACAGATACGCAGTATTTT,CASSLHQGVTSTDTQYF,TRBV5-1,TRBJ2-3,TRBD1,.
TGTGCCAGCACCTTAACAGCTAACTATGGCTACACCTTC,CASTLTANYGYTF,TRBV12-3/TRBV12-4,TRBJ1-2,.,.
TGTGCCAGCAGTGCTTTCGGACAGGGGTTACAAGAGACCCAGTACTTC,CASSAFGQGLQETQYF,TRBV25-1,TRBJ2-5,TRBD1,.
TGTGCCAGCAGCCCGAACATGCGCACCGGGGAGCTGTTTTTT,CASSPNMRTGELFF,TRBV7-9,TRBJ2-2,.,.
TGCGCCAGCAGCCAAGATAACAGAATGAACACTGAAGCTTTCTTT,CASSQDNRMNTEAFF,TRBV4-3,TRBJ1-1,.,.
TGCGCCCGCAGCCCGGGACTTAATACGCAGTATTTT,CARSPGLNTQYF,TRBV4-1,TRBJ2-3,.,few
TGCGCCAGCAGCGACCCGGGACTAGTGGCAACCGGGGAGCTGTTTTTT,CASSDPGLVATGELFF,TRBV5-1,TRBJ2-2,TRBD2,.
TGTGCCAGCAGCGTACAGGAGGCCAACGTCCTGACTTTC,CASSVQEANVLTF,TRBV7-2,TRBJ2-6,.,many
TGTGCCAGCAGTTTGGCACAGGTGAATAGTAATTCACCCCTCCACTTT,CASSLAQVNSNSPLHF,TRBV12-3/TRBV12-4,TRBJ1-6,.,few
TGTGCCAGCAGTCCACGACAGGGGGCTTGGTATGGCTACACCTTC,CASSPRQGAWYGYTF,TRBV12-3/TRBV12-4,TRBJ1-2,TRBD1,.
TGTGCCACCCCTTACAGGGCTGGGGCCAACGTCCTGACTTTC,CATPYRAGANVLTF,TRBV2,TRBJ2-6,.,.
TGTGCCAGCAGCTTGGTGGCTAGCGGGGTAAATGAGCAGTTCTTC,CASSLVASGVNEQFF,TRBV5-5,TRBJ2-1,TRBD2,few
TGTGCCAGCAGAAGTAGCGGCCTCTACAATGAGCAGTACTTC,CASRSSGLYNEQYF,TRBV2,TRBJ2-7,.,.
TGCGCCAGCAGCCATGAATTCGCAAGCACAGATACGCAGTATTTT,CASSHEFASTDTQYF,TRBV4-3,TRBJ2-3,.,.
TGCGCCAGCAGCCAAGATTGGGCAGCAGACTATGGCTACACCTTC,CASSQDWAADYGYTF,TRBV4-3,TRBJ1-2,.,.
TGCAGTGCTAACGGAAATAGCAATCAGCCCCAGCATTTT,CSANGNSNQPQHF,TRBV20-1,TRBJ1-5,.,.
TGCGCCAGCAGCCACGGACTAGCGGTGAACACAGATACGCAGTATTTT,CASSHGLAVNTDTQYF,TRBV4-3,TRBJ2-3,TRBD2,many
TGTGCCAGCAGCCCCTCATGGACTAGCGGGGGGCCGGGCTCCTACAATGAGCAGTACTTC,CASSPSWTSGGPGSYNEQYF,TRBV9,TRBJ2-7,TRBD2,few
TGTGCCAGCAGTCCGGGAGAGAATCAGCCCCAGCATTTT,CASSPGENQPQHF,TRBV2,TRBJ1-5,.,.
TGCGCCAGCAGCTTGGATATCTTAGGAGGGCTGTTTGGCTACACCTTC,CASSLDILGGLFGYTF,TRBV5-1,TRBJ1-2,.,.
TGTGCCAGCTCACCTACGACTAGGGGGTCTGCTAACTATGGCTACACCTTC,CASSPTTRGSANYGYTF,TRBV18,TRBJ1-2,.,few
TGTGCCAGCTCACCTTACCAGGGGGAGACCCAGTACTTC,CASSPYQGETQYF,TRBV18,TRBJ2-5,.,.
TGTGCCAGCAGTGAAGAAGGGATCCAGCCCCAGCATTTT,CASSEEGIQPQHF,TRBV2,TRBJ1-5,.,many
TGTGCCAGCAGTTATGGGGCGGGACCAAGGGCTGAAGCTTTCTTT,CASSYGAGPRAEAFF,TRBV27,TRBJ1-1,.,.
TGTGCCAGCAGTCTCCGGCGTAACCGATTCTACGAGCAGTACTTC,CASSLRRNRFYEQYF,TRBV27,TRBJ2-7,.,once
TGTGCCAGCAGCTTAGACGGGGTAGGAACCAAAAACATTCAGTACTTC,CASSLDGVGTKNIQYF,TRBV7-2,TRBJ2-4,.,few
TGCGCCAGCAGCCAGTCGGGGCTCGACTACGAGCAGTACTTC,CASSQSGLDYEQYF,TRBV5-1,TRBJ2-7,.,.
TGTGCCAGCAGCGACGGGACTTTTTACGAGCAGTACTTC,CASSDGTFYEQYF,TRBV5-4,TRBJ2-7,.,few
TGTGCCAGCAGCTTACCACGACCTAGCTACACGGCTAGCTCCTACAATGAGCAGTTCTTC,CASSLPRPSYTASSYNEQFF,TRBV7-9,TRBJ2-1,.,.